The rows below give T cell receptor beta chains drawn from one sample of a study of vaccination and CD4 T cells after COVID-19. TCRdb itself ran the PCR reads through MiXCR, one entry per CDR3 protein. The sample lists about 13,000 distinct CDR3 sequences, approximately 74% seen once, with roughly 8.2% in the top ten. Their antigen targets remain unknown. The sample in question was CD4+ T cells from blood, cultured in vitro, obtained after SARS-CoV-2 vaccination. The receptors were gathered from a human donor who received a COVID-19 vaccine. The CDR3 runs from the conserved cysteine through the conserved F or W. A D gene is named only where the DNA matches it firmly. For some rows the clone size is stated as once, few or many, or as a class when expanded; others skip it.

v_gene	len	d_gene	j_gene	abundance	CDR3nt	CDR3aa
TRBV12-3/TRBV12-4	13	NA	TRBJ1-2	NA	TGTGCCTGCGAACATCCGTATAACTATGGCTACACCTTC	CACEHPYNYGYTF
TRBV10-3	13	NA	TRBJ2-5	few	TGTGCCAGCAGCTGGGACTACCAAGAGACCCAGTACTTC	CASSWDYQETQYF
TRBV23-1	15	TRBD1	TRBJ1-2	NA	TGCGCCAGCAGTTCTGGGACAGGGATCCTCTATGGCTACACCTTC	CASSSGTGILYGYTF
TRBV29-1	13	NA	TRBJ1-2	NA	TGCAGCGTTGAACCCCAGGGCAGCTATGGCTACACCTTC	CSVEPQGSYGYTF
TRBV7-9	13	NA	TRBJ1-1	NA	TGTGCCAGCAACATAAAGGGAAACACTGAAGCTTTCTTT	CASNIKGNTEAFF
TRBV6-1	12	NA	TRBJ1-1	NA	TGTGCCAGCAGTGAATTTTTGACGGAAGCTTTCTTT	CASSEFLTEAFF
TRBV20-1	14	TRBD2	TRBJ2-1	NA	TGCAGTGCTAGGCCCTTAGCGGGGGGGCTAGGGCAGTTCTTC	CSARPLAGGLGQFF
TRBV11-2	17	TRBD1	TRBJ2-1	NA	TGTGCCAGCAGCTTAGATCAGGAGACAGGGGGCTGGAATGAGCAGTTCTTC	CASSLDQETGGWNEQFF
TRBV6-1	15	TRBD1	TRBJ1-2	NA	TGTGCCAGCAGCCCGGGACACCAGGGGGGCTATGGCTACACCTTC	CASSPGHQGGYGYTF
TRBV24-1	15	TRBD1	TRBJ2-3	NA	TGTGCCACCAGTGATGGGACAGGCGTCACAGATACGCAGTATTTT	CATSDGTGVTDTQYF
TRBV27	16	TRBD1	TRBJ1-2	few	TGTGCCAGCAGTTTGGGACAGGGGGGAGGCCACTATGGCTACACCTTC	CASSLGQGGGHYGYTF
TRBV21-1	17	NA	TRBJ1-6	NA	TGTGCCAGCAGCAAAGTAAGTCCAGCAGGGTGGAATTCACCCCTCCACTTT	CASSKVSPAGWNSPLHF
TRBV19	14	TRBD2	TRBJ2-5	NA	TGTGCCAGTAGTCCCAACGGGGGGGGAGAGACCCAGTACTTC	CASSPNGGGETQYF
TRBV6-5	15	NA	TRBJ2-5	NA	TGTGCCAGCAGTTACTCGATTGGGGTCAAGGGGACCCAGTACTTC	CASSYSIGVKGTQYF
TRBV20-1	13	TRBD1	TRBJ1-2	few	TGCAGTGCTTCCCCAGGGGGATCCTTCGGCTACACCTTC	CSASPGGSFGYTF
TRBV20-1	15	TRBD2	TRBJ2-7	NA	TGCAGTGCTAGGGGACTAGCGGGGGGATCCTACGAGCAGTACTTC	CSARGLAGGSYEQYF
TRBV20-1	15	NA	TRBJ2-3	few	TGCAGTGCTCCCCCGACAGTCTCTAGCACAGATACGCAGTATTTT	CSAPPTVSSTDTQYF
TRBV7-2	14	TRBD1	TRBJ1-2	NA	TGTGCCAGCAGCTTAGCGTTGGACAGGGTGGGCTACACCTTC	CASSLALDRVGYTF
TRBV12-3/TRBV12-4	14	TRBD1	TRBJ1-5	NA	TGTGCCAGCAGTCCCCACAGGGGGCTTCAGCCCCAGCATTTT	CASSPHRGLQPQHF
TRBV28	16	NA	TRBJ2-5	NA	TGTGCCAGCAGTCGACTTGTGCGGGGAAAGGGTGAGACCCAGTACTTC	CASSRLVRGKGETQYF
TRBV6-1	16	TRBD1	TRBJ1-1	NA	TGTGCCAGCAGACTCAGGTTTCGACAGGGCGGGACTGAAGCTTTCTTT	CASRLRFRQGGTEAFF
TRBV20-1	13	NA	TRBJ2-1	NA	TGCAGTGCACCCGGAGGGGGGCGGGGAAGCAAGTTCTTC	CSAPGGGRGSKFF
TRBV7-6	14	NA	TRBJ1-4	NA	TGTGCCAGCAGCCGATATGCAACTAATGAAAAACTGTTTTTT	CASSRYATNEKLFF
TRBV20-1	14	NA	TRBJ2-5	NA	TGCAGTGCTCGAGGTCAGGGCGTGTTGGAGACCCAGTACTTC	CSARGQGVLETQYF
TRBV6-1	15	NA	TRBJ1-1	NA	TGTGCCAGCAGCCGGAGGGGGGGGATAGGCACTGAAGCTTTCTTT	CASSRRGGIGTEAFF